This T cell receptor (beta chain) was sequenced for a study of shared clonotypes between healthy human individuals. The method was immunoSEQ multiplex PCR; TCRdb's version includes in-frame clones alone and lacks a portion of them. This table holds approximately 340,000 clones, 70% to 75% found once. The CDR3 contains 14 residues. Germline CDR1 reads MRHNA; CDR2 reads SNTAGT. V shed 6 bases and J shed 5 bases, with 13 bases lying between them. This rearrangement joins TRBV6-4 to TRBJ2-2; D gene ambiguous. The receptor comes from a man aged 30 to 45 in good health. Sequenced material: memory CD4+ T cells sorted from blood. The subset: CD45RA-negative fraction. CDR3 residues: CASSLQYGTGELFF. The CDR3 nucleotides read TGTGCCAGCAGCCTACAATACGGTACCGGGGAGCTGTTTTTT.